The clone carrying this T cell receptor beta chain has only one observation. This specimen comes from a study of blood T cell repertoires in COVID-19. Study-wide context: Spain, Italy and the United States supplied samples that represented acute and convalescent COVID-19. PBMCs, B-cell-depleted T cells, or T cells were the source of the cDNA or gDNA that made up the material.

CDR1 and CDR2 (germline): SGHTS, YDEGEE. CDR3 length equals 17 residues. V lost 4 bases and J 0 bases, leaving 14 bases between the germline ends. The assay was immunoSEQ multiplex PCR, and TCRdb's table has in-frame clones only and misses some. The profile covers hundreds of thousands of clones, with more than 65% appearing a single time and 3% to 4.5% taken by the ten largest. The sample comprised peripheral blood. The TCR comes from a woman of 80 years or more with acute or convalescent COVID-19. V and J are TRBV5-8 and TRBJ1-6; D is uncertain. CDR3 in amino acids: CASSDTAVSSYNSPLHF. DNA for the CDR3: TGTGCCAGCAGCGACACCGCCGTAAGCTCCTATAATTCACCCCTCCACTTT.